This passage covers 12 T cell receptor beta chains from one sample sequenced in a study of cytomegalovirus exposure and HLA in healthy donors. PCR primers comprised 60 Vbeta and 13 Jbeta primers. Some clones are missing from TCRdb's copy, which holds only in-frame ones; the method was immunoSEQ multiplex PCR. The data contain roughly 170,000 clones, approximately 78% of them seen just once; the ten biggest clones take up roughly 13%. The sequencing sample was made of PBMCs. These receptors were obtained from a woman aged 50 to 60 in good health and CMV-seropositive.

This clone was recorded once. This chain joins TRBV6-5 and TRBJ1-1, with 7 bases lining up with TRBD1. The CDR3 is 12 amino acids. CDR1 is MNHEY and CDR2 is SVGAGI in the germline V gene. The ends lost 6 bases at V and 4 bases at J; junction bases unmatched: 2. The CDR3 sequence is CASSRQGTEAFF. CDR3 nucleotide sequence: TGTGCCAGCAGCCGACAGGGCACTGAAGCTTTCTTT.

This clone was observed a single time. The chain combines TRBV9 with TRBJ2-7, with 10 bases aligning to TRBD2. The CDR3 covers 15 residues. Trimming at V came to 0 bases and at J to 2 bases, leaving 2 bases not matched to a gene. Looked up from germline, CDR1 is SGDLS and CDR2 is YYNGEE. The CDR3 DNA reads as TGTGCCAGCAGCGTAGACAGCGGGGGGGCCTACGAGCAGTACTTC. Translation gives CASSVDSGGAYEQYF.

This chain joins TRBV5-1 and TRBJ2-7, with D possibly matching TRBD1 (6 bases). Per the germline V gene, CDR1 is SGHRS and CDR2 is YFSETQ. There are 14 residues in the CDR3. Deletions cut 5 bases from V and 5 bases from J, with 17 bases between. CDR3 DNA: TGCGCCAGCAGTCTTGGAGCAGGGGACCACGAGCAGTACTTC. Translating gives CASSLGAGDHEQYF. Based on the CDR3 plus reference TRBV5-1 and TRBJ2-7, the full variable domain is KAGVTQTPRYLIKTRGQQVTLSCSPISGHRSVSWYQQTPGQGLQFLFEYFSETQRNKGNFPGRFSGRQFSNSRSEMNVSTLELGDSALYLCASSLGAGDHEQYFGPGTRLTVT.

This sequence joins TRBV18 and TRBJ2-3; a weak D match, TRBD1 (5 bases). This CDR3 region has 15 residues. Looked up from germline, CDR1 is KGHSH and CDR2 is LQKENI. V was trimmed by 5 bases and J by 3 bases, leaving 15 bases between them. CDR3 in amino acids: CASSFRVERTDTQYF. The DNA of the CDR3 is TGTGCCAGCTCATTCAGGGTGGAGAGGACAGATACGCAGTATTTT.

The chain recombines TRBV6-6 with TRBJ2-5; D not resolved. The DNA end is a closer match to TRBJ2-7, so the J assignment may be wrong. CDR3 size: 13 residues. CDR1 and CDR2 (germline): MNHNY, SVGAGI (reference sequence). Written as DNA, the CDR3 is TGTGCCAGCAGTTACAGATTAACCTACGAGCAGTACTTC. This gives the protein CASSYRLTYEQYF.

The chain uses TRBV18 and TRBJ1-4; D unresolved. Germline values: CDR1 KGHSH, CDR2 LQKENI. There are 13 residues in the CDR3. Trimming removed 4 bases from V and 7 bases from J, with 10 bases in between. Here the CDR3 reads CASSHGKAEKLFF. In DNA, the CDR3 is TGTGCCAGCTCACACGGGAAGGCTGAAAAACTGTTTTTT.

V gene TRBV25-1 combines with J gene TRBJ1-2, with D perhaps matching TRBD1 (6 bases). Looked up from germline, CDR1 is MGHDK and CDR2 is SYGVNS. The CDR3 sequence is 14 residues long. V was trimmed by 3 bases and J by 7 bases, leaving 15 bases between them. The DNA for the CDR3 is TGTGCCAGCAGTGACGATCGGGGGGGGCCTGGCTACACCTTC. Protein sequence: CASSDDRGGPGYTF.

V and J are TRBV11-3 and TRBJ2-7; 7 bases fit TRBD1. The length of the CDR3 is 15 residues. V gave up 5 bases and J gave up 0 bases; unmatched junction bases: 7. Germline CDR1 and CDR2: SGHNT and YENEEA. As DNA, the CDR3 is TGTGCCAGCAGCCTAAACAGGGGACCCTCCTACGAGCAGTACTTC. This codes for CASSLNRGPSYEQYF.

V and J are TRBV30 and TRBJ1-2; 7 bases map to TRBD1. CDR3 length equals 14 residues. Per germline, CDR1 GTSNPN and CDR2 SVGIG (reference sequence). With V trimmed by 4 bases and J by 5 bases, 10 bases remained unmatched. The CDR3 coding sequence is TGTGCCTGGATGGGAGCCGGGACAGAGTATGGCTACACCTTC. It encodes CAWMGAGTEYGYTF.

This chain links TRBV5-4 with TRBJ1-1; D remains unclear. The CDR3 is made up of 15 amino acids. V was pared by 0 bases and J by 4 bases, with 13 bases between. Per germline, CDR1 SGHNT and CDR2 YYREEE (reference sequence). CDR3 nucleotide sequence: TGTGCCAGCAGCTTGGAATACGGGGTTGGCACTGAAGCTTTCTTT. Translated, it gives CASSLEYGVGTEAFF.

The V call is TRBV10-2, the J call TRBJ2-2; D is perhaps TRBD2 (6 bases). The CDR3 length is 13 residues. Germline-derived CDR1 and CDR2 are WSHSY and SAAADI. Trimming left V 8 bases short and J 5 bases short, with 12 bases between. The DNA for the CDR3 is TGCGCCAGCTGGGCGGGGAGGACCGGGGAGCTGTTTTTT. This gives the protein CASWAGRTGELFF.

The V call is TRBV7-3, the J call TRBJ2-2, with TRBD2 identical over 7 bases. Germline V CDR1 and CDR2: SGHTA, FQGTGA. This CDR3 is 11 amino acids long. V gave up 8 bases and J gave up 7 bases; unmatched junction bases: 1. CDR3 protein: CASGGGGELFF. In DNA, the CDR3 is TGTGCCAGCGGCGGGGGCGGGGAGCTGTTTTTT.